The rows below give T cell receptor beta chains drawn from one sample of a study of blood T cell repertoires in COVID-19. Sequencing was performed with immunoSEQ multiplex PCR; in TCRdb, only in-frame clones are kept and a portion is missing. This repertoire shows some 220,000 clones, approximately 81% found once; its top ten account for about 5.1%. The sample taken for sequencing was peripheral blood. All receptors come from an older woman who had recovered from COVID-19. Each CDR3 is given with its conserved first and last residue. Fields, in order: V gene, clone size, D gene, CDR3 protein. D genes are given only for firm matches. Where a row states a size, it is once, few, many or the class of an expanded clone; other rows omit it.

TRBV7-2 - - CASSLNKGGAEAFF
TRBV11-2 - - CASSLNRASSYNSPLHF
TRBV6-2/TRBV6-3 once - CASSRGLEGANTEAFF
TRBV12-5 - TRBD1 CASGLGQGALEADTQYF
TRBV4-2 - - CASSHNRDTNTEAFF
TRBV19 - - CASSRGQRSGANVLTF
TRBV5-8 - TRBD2 CASSPGYSGGAEETQYF
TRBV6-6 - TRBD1 CASSYSGGTGKDGYTF
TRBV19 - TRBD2 CASEAGVGYEQYF
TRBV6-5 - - CASSIRGGTEAFF
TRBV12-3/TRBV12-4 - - CASSLVGQPEAFF
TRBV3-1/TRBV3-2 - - CASSQGRVEQYF
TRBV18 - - CASSPGGLLNYGYTF
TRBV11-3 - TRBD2 CASSFGGVPDTQYF
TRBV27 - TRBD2 CASSWGGERETQYF
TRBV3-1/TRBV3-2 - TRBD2 CASSQGTSGDTDTQYF
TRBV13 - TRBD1 CASRGARGRNIQYF
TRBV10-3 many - CAISESPGANIQYF
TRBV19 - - CASSSYRVPEAFF
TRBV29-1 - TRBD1 CSVCIGGQGMNTEAFF
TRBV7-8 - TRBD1 CASSSRDRNYEQYF
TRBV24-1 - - CATSDSASDYGYTF
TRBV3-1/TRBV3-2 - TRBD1 CASTRGRGMNTEAFF
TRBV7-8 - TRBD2 CASSSRGGWNEQFF
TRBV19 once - CATNWEGTPTNYGYTF
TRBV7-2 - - CASSLERVRETQYF
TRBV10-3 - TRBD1 CAISSPWGTGGERVTDTQYF
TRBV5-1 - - CASSLTGLYGYTF
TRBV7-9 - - CASSSGDYEQYF
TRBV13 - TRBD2 CASSFSGGARNEQFF
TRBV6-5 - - CASSRGGNSPLHF
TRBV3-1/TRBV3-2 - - CASSQGTAYYGYTF
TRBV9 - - CASSVGTYNEQFF
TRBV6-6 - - CASSYSRGYTF
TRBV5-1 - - CASSLGGGSYNEQFF
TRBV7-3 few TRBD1 CASSSYPGQAYNEQFF
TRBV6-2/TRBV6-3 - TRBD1 CASSEWLGTGGRTEAFF
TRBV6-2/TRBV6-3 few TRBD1 CASSQDTGTGGDQPQHF
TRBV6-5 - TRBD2 CAAGGVGHIQYF
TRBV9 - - CASSARGYTGELFF
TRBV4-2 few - CASSQPGVKAEAFF
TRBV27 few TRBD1 CASSARTGNTEAFF
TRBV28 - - CPHQIGYTF
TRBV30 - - CAWSSRLGAGELFF
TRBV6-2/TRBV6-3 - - CASSPQETKTDTQYF
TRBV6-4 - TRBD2 CASSAPRGEGTDTQYF
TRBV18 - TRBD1 CASSPKIRDSLYNEQFF
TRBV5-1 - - CASSLGAGANEKLFF
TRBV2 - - CASSEEGRESTDTQYF
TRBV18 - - CASSQGTGTYEQYF
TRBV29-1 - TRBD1 CSVEGGDRGTDTQYF
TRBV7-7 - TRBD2 CASSELAGGPDTQYF